The T cell receptor (beta chain) described here comes from a study of blood T cell repertoires in COVID-19. Study context: The United States, Italy and Spain provided the acute and convalescent COVID-19 samples. Sample material is recorded as cDNA or gDNA derived from T cells, B-cell-depleted T cells, or PBMCs.

Authors' methods: Nucleated cell counts were estimated from reference gene primer amplification. The repertoire was sequenced with immunoSEQ multiplex PCR; TCRdb's copy has only in-frame clones and lacks some. That table gives V, J and clone size, and the DNA gave D and trimming. The sample consists of about 46,000 clones, about 84% of them appearing once. Germline V gene sequence: CDR1 LNHDA, CDR2 SQIVND (reference sequence). V was shortened by 4 bases and J by 4 bases, with 5 bases between the two germline ends. The CDR3 covers 12 residues. The chain couples TRBV19 to TRBJ1-5; no definite D call. The receptor's source is a man between 60 and 75 years old with acute or convalescent COVID-19. Sample: peripheral blood. CDR3 loop: CASSSRNQPQHF. The CDR3 nucleotides are TGTGCCAGTAGTAGCCGGAATCAGCCCCAGCATTTT. Full variable domain (remainder filled in from reference TRBV19 and TRBJ1-5): DGGITQSPKYLFRKEGQNVTLSCEQNLNHDAMYWYRQDPGQGLRLIYYSQIVNDFQKGDIAEGYSVSREKKESFPLTVTSAQKNPTAFYLCASSSRNQPQHFGDGTRLSIL.